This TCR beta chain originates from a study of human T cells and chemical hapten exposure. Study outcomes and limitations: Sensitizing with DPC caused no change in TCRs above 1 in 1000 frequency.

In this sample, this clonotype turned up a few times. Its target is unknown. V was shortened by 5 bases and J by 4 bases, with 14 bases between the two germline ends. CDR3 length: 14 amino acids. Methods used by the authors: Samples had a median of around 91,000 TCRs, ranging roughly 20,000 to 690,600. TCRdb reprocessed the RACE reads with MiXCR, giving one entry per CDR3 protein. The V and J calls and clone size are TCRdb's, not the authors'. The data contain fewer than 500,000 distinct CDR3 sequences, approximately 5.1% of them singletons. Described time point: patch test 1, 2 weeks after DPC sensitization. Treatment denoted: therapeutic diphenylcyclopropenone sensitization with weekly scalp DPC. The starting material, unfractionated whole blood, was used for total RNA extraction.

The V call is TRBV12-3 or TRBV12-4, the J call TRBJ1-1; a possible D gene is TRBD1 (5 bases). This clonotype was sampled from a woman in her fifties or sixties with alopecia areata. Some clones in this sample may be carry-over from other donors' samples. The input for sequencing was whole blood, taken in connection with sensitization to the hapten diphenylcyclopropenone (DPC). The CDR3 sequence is CASSLIGAGTEAFF. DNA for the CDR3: TGTGCCAGCAGTCTAATCGGGGCGGGCACTGAAGCTTTCTTT.